This T cell receptor beta chain was sequenced during a study of blood T cell repertoires in COVID-19. Study-level background: T cells, B-cell-depleted T cells, or PBMCs provided the cDNA or gDNA that served as material.

In the original workflow: Estimation of nucleated cell counts was performed using reference gene primer amplification. Data came from immunoSEQ multiplex PCR; TCRdb stores just in-frame clones and leaves some out. That table supplies the V and J calls and clone size; D and trimming were determined from the DNA. The sample lists about 230,000 clones, 65% to 90% occurring once. The CDR3 sequence is 14 residues long. Trimming pared 0 bases from V and 1 base from J, leaving 7 bases between. CDR1 is LNHNV and CDR2 is YYDKDF in the germline V gene (reference sequence). The clonotype originates from a man aged 35 to 55 who had recovered from COVID-19. This chain uses TRBV15 with TRBJ2-7; D possibly corresponds to TRBD1 (5 bases). Sequencing was performed on peripheral blood. The CDR3, as DNA: TGTGCCACCAGCAGAGACAGGGTTTCCTACGAGCAGTACTTC. Translating it yields CATSRDRVSYEQYF.